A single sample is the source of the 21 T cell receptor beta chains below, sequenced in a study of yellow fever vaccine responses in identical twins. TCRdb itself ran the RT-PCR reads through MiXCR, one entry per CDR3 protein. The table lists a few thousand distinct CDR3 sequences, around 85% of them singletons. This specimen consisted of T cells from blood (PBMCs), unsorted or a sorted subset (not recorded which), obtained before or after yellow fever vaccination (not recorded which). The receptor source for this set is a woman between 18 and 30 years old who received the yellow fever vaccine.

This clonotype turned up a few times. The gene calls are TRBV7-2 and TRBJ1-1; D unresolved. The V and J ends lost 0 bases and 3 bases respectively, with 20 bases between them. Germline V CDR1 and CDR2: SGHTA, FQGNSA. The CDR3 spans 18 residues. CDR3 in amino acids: CASSLAKWRPIQYTEAFF. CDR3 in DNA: TGTGCCAGCAGCTTAGCGAAATGGAGACCAATTCAATACACTGAAGCTTTCTTT.

CDR3 DNA sequence: TGTGCCAGCAGAGGCGACTCCTACAATGAGCAGTTCTTC. Amino acid sequence: CASRGDSYNEQFF. The chain couples TRBV2 to TRBJ2-1; D gene uncertain. The CDR3 is 13 amino acids. The ends were cut back, 6 bases at V and 0 bases at J, with 6 bases in the middle. Germline V lookup: CDR1 SNHLY, CDR2 FYNNEI.

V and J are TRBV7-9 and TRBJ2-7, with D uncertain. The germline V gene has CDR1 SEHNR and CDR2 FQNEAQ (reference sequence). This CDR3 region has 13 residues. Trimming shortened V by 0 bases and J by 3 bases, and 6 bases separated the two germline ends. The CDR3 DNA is TGTGCCAGCAGCTTAGCGGGGTACTACGAGCAGTACTTC. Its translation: CASSLAGYYEQYF. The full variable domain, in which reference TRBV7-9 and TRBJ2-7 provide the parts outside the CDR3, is DTGVSQNPRHKITKRGQNVTFRCDPISEHNRLYWYRQTLGQGPEFLTYFQNEAQLEKSRLLSDRFSAERPKGSFSTLEIQRTEQGDSAMYLCASSLAGYYEQYFGPGTRLTVT.

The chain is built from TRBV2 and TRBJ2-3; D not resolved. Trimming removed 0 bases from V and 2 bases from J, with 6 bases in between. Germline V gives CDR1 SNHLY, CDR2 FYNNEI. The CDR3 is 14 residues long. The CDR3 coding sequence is TGTGCCAGCAGTGAAGCGACTCACACAGATACGCAGTATTTT. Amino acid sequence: CASSEATHTDTQYF.

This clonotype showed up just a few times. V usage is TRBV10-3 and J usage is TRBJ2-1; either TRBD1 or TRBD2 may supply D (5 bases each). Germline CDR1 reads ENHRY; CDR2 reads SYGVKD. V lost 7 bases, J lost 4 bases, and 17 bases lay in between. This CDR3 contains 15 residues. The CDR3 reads CAIMGDGTKYNEQFF. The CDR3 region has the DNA TGTGCCATCATGGGCGACGGGACGAAGTACAATGAGCAGTTCTTC.

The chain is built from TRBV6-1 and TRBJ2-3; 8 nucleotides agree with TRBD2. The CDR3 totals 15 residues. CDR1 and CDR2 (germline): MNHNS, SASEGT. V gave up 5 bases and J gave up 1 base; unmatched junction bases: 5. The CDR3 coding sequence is TGTGCCAGCAGTCCCGGACTAGCTCGCACAGATACGCAGTATTTT. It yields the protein CASSPGLARTDTQYF.

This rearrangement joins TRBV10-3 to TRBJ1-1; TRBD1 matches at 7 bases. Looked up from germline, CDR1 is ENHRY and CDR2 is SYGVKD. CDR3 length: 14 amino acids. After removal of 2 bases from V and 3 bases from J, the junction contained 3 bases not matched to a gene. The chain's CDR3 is CAISEKGGHTEAFF. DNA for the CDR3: TGTGCCATCAGTGAGAAAGGGGGCCACACTGAAGCTTTCTTT.

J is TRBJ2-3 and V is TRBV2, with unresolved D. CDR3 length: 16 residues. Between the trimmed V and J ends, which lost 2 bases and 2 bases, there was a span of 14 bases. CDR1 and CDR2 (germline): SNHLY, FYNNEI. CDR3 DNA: TGTGCCAGCAGTGAACCCCTTCGGGCATACACAGATACGCAGTATTTT. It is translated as CASSEPLRAYTDTQYF.

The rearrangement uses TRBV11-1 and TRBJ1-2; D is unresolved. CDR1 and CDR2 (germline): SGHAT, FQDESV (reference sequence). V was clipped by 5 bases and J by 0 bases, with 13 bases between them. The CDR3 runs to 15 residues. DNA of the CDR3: TGTGCCAGCAGCCCCGTGGGCTTAGCTAACTATGGCTACACCTTC. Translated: CASSPVGLANYGYTF.

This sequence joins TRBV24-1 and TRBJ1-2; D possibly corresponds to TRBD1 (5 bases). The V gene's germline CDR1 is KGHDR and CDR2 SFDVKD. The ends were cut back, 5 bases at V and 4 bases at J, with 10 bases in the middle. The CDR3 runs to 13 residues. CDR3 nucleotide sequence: TGTGCCACCAGTGCGGGGGGAACCTATGGCTACACCTTC. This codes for CATSAGGTYGYTF.

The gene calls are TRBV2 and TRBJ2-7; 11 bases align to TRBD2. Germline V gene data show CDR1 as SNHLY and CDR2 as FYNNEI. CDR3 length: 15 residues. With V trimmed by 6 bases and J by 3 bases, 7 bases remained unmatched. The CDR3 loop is CASRVAGGPIYEQYF. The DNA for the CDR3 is TGTGCCAGCAGGGTAGCGGGAGGGCCTATCTACGAGCAGTACTTC.

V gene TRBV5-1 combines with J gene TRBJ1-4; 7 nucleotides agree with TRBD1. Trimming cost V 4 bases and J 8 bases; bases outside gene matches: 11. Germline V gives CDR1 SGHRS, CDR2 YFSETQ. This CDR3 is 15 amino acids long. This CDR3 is CASSIGGGAMEKLFF. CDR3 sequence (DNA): TGCGCCAGCAGCATAGGAGGGGGCGCGATGGAAAAACTGTTTTTT. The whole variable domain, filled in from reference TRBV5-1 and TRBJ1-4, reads KAGVTQTPRYLIKTRGQQVTLSCSPISGHRSVSWYQQTPGQGLQFLFEYFSETQRNKGNFPGRFSGRQFSNSRSEMNVSTLELGDSALYLCASSIGGGAMEKLFFGSGTQLSVL.

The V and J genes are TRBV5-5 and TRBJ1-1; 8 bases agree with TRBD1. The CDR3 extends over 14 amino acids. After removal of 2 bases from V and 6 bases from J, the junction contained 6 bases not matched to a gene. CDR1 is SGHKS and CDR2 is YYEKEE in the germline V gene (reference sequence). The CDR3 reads CASSLWDRRAEAFF. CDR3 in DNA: TGTGCCAGCAGCTTATGGGACAGGCGGGCTGAAGCTTTCTTT.

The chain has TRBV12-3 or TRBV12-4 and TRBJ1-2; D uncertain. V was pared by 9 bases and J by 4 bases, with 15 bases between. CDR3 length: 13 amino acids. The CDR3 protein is CARSQEYGYGYTF. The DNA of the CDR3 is TGTGCCAGAAGTCAGGAATACGGCTATGGCTACACCTTC.

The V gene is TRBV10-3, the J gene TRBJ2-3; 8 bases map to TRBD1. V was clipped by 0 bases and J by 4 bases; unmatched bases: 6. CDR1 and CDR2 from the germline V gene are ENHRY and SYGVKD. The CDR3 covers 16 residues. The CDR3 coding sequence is TGTGCCATCAGTGAGTCAGCAGGGGGCTTGTCAGATACGCAGTATTTT. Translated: CAISESAGGLSDTQYF.

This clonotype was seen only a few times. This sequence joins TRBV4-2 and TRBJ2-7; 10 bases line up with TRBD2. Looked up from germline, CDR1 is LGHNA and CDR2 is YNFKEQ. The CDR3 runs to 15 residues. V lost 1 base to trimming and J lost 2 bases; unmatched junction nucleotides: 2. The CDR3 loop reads CASSQATSGTYEQYF. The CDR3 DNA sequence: TGTGCCAGCAGCCAAGCTACTAGCGGGACCTACGAGCAGTACTTC.

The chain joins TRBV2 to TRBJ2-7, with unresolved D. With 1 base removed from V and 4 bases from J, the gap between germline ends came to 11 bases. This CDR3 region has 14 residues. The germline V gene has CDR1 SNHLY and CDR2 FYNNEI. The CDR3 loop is CASSEVVGQYEQYF. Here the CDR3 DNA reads TGTGCCAGCAGTGAAGTAGTAGGGCAATACGAGCAGTACTTC.

The CDR3 DNA is TGTGCCATCAGCGGGGGCCTCGAGACCCAGTACTTC. Residues: CAISGGLETQYF. The chain recombines TRBV10-3 with TRBJ2-5, with D perhaps assigned TRBD1 or TRBD2 (6 bases each). Germline V gene data show CDR1 as ENHRY and CDR2 as SYGVKD. The V and J ends lost 6 bases and 5 bases respectively, with 10 bases between them. The CDR3 spans 12 residues.

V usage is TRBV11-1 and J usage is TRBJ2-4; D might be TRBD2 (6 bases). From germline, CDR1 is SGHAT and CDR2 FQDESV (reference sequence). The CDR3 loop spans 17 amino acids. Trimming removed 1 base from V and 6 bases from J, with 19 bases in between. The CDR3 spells CASSLEDGGTGLNIQYF. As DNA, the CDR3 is TGTGCCAGCAGCTTAGAGGACGGAGGGACGGGGTTAAACATTCAGTACTTC.

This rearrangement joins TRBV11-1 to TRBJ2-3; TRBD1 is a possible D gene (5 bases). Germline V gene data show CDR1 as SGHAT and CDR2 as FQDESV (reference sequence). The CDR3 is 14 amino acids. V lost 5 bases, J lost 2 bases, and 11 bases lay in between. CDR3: CASSRQTDTDTQYF. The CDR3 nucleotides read TGTGCCAGCAGCAGACAGACAGACACAGATACGCAGTATTTT.

CDR3 bases: TGCGCCAGCAGCTTGGAAGGGCAGGGGTACTACGAGCAGTACTTC. This codes for CASSLEGQGYYEQYF. The V call is TRBV5-1, the J call TRBJ2-7; TRBD1 might be the D (6 bases). Germline CDR1 is SGHRS and CDR2 is YFSETQ. The CDR3 sequence is 15 residues long. The V and J ends lost 0 bases and 3 bases respectively, with 13 bases between them.